This T cell receptor beta chain was documented in a study of T-cell reconstitution after alpha-beta-depleted transplantation in children. This sample's TCRbeta library carried unique molecular identifier barcodes. TCRdb reprocessed the PCR reads with MiXCR, giving one entry per CDR3 protein. The data show 250,000 to 300,000 distinct CDR3 sequences, with 9.9% seen just once and about a tenth held by the top ten. CDR1 and CDR2 (germline): SNHLY, FYNNEI. V was trimmed by 1 base and J by 1 base, leaving 5 bases between them. This CDR3 is 14 amino acids long. The chain recombines TRBV2 with TRBJ1-5, with unresolved D. The starting material was PBMCs from the stem cell graft donor, obtained from the stem cell graft. This TCR came from a human donor who donated a stem cell graft to a child with SCID. CDR3 nucleotides: TGTGCCAGCAGTGAAGTAGTCAGCAATCAGCCCCAGCATTTT. Translating it yields CASSEVVSNQPQHF.